This record looks at one T cell receptor (beta chain) sequence and its context. Which antigen it targets is not known. No base quality information exists; no much larger clone differs at one position. Library generation was performed with the immunoSEQ multiplex PCR assay. For TCR sequencing, RNA was extracted from every sample and reverse transcribed into cDNA to serve as template. SuperScript III was used to make first-strand cDNA, primed with a 2:1 mix of oligo-dT and random hexamers. A synthetic immune receptor repertoire was used to gauge amplification bias, and whatever bias remained was removed computationally. In the source study's methods: Raw reads were preprocessed to remove errors, and CDR3 was defined according to IMGT conventions as the region from the conserved cysteine to phenylalanine. Clonality was computed as 1 minus the Shannon entropy, with the entropy normalized by log2 of the number of productive unique TCRs. Whether each scalp clone was CD4 or CD8 was inferred by checking scalp TCRbeta sequences against the CD4 and CD8 repertoires from sorted blood. Entries here come from immuneACCESS through TCRdb and include only in-frame sequences with V and J called. Some clones fail to appear in such tables; in the studies checked, an unresolved V gene covers under half of the shortfall, and the cause of the remainder is unknown. Clonal size and the V and J genes are those of that table, whereas D and trimming came from the DNA. The table for this sample lists about 140,000 clones; less than 70% of them were counted only once. Together, the top ten hold about a sixth of the sample.

The CDR3 runs 17 amino acids, cysteine and phenylalanine included. The read is trimmed to its CDR3 DNA, 51 bases read in frame from base 1. V loses 5 bases, J loses 3 bases, and the germline ends lie 21 bases apart. The germline V gene (reference sequence) gives CDR1 as MNHEY and CDR2 as SMNVEV. The sample comes from a study of CD8+ T cells in alopecia areata (dated by TCRdb to between 2017 and 2018). Notes on the research overall: Treated patients were enrolled in an open-label pilot trial of oral tofacitinib at 5 to 10 mg twice daily for moderate-to-severe alopecia areata. Tofacitinib-treated patients had biopsies at baseline and at 4 and 24 weeks of treatment, with a later scalp biopsy in several patients. TCRbeta CDR3 regions were amplified by immunoSEQ multiplex PCR with 35 Vbeta forward and 13 Jbeta reverse primers. Tofacitinib was given for 6 to 18 months, followed by 6 months of follow-up off drug to assess delayed response and recurrence. Scalp tissue and sorted CD4+ and CD8+ peripheral blood T cells from patchy and totalis/universalis alopecia areata patients and from healthy controls were covered by human TCRbeta sequencing. In treated patients, disease severity was measured using the SALT score, which gives the percentage of scalp surface area affected. Scalp clonality was compared among normal scalp (n=4), patchy alopecia areata scalp (n=8), and alopecia totalis/universalis scalp (n=8). RNA was extracted with the PAXgene miRNA kit for fixed scalp, the miRNeasy kit for PBMCs, and the RNeasy kit for mouse skin. High-throughput TCRbeta sequencing was used to examine T cell clonal expansion in alopecia areata in both the C3H/HeJ mouse model and human patients. Points the paper makes about the study in general: Tofacitinib significantly decreased scalp clonality and the number of expanded CD8+ clones among the top 100 scalp clones. TCR sequences shared between patients were less clear than in mice, possibly partly because of HLA diversity in the patient population. The treated cohort was small, with a single nonresponder, so links between baseline CD8+ expansion and response need larger studies. Many expanded lesional clones were found to persist in scalp and blood during tofacitinib treatment, and relapse after treatment cessation may be partly explained by this persistence. Resident alphabeta T cells in normal human skin are also sequenced, complicating scalp TCR repertoire analysis, unlike mouse skin dominated by gammadelta T cells. Lesional scalp, especially in alopecia totalis/universalis, showed higher clonality and more expanded CD8+ clones than normal scalp, suggesting antigenic drive.

The time point label for this specimen denotes: 4 weeks on oral tofacitinib. The intended sense of this specimen's treatment or condition label: oral pan-JAK inhibitor, 5-10 mg twice daily. Lesional scalp punch biopsies and peripheral blood were collected from alopecia areata patients. PBMCs were isolated by density centrifugation and stained for CD3, CD4 and CD8, after which CD4+ and CD8+ T cells were sorted on a FACSAria. This TCR was sampled from a human donor with alopecia areata. This sample comprised CD8+ T cells sorted from blood, obtained at week 4, from a patient treated with tofacitinib. The V gene is TRBV27 and the J gene is TRBJ2-3; the D gene is tentatively TRBD1 or TRBD2, each matching 6 bases. CDR3 loop: CASSLLGGPMGTDTQYF. The sequenced DNA is TGTGCCAGCAGTCTCCTGGGGGGCCCCATGGGGACAGATACGCAGTATTTT.